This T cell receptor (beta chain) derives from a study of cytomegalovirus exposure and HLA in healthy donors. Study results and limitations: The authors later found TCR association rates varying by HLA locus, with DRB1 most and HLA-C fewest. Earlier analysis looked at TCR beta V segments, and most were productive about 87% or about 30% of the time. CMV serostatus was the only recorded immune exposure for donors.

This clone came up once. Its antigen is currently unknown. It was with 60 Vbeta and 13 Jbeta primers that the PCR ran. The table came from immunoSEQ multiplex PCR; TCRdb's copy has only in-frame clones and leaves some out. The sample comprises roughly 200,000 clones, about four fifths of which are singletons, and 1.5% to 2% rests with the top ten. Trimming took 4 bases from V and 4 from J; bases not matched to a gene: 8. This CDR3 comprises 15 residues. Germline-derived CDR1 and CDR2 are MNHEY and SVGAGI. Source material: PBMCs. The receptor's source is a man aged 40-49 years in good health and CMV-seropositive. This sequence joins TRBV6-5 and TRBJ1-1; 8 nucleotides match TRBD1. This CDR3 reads CASSWGNRGSTEAFF. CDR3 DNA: TGTGCCAGCAGTTGGGGTAACAGGGGGAGCACTGAAGCTTTCTTT.